Following are 10 T cell receptor beta chains from one sample sequenced in a study of shared clonotypes between healthy human individuals. Measured with immunoSEQ multiplex PCR; TCRdb has only the in-frame clones, and not every one. Of some 700,000 clones in the sample, around 90% were seen once. The sample comprised memory CD8+ T cells from PBMCs. The subset is: CD45RO+ cells pooled with CCR7-negative TemRA cells. The receptors stem from a man aged 18-30 years in good health. Some clones in this sample may be carry-over from other donors' samples.

The chain is built from TRBV29-1 and TRBJ2-2; D could derive from TRBD1 or TRBD2 (5 bases each). V was trimmed by 4 bases and J by 0 bases, leaving 12 bases between them. Per germline, CDR1 SQVTM and CDR2 ANQGSEA. The CDR3 sequence is 15 residues long. CDR3 bases: TGCAGCGTTGGAGCCGGGGCTTCGAACACCGGGGAGCTGTTTTTT. Translation: CSVGAGASNTGELFF.

This sequence joins TRBV11-2 and TRBJ2-1; maybe TRBD1 (6 bases). The CDR3 sequence is 15 residues long. V lost 5 bases, J lost 8 bases, and 19 bases lay in between. Looked up from germline, CDR1 is SGHAT and CDR2 is FQNNGV. CDR3 sequence reads: CASSDRITGTHEQFF. The CDR3 DNA reads as TGTGCCAGCAGCGATCGTATTACAGGGACCCATGAGCAGTTCTTC.

A word on this clone: Additional DNA sequences in this sample encode the identical CDR3. V is TRBV7-9 and J is TRBJ2-1, with 10 positions matching TRBD2. Germline lookup yields CDR1 SEHNR and CDR2 FQNEAQ (reference sequence). With V trimmed by 2 bases and J by 4 bases, 2 bases remained unmatched. This CDR3 is 15 amino acids long. The CDR3 DNA reads TGTGCCAGCAGCTTAAGGACTAGCGGATACAATGAGCAGTTCTTC. It translates to CASSLRTSGYNEQFF. The entire variable domain, with the rest obtained from reference TRBV7-9 and TRBJ2-1, is as follows: DTGVSQNPRHKITKRGQNVTFRCDPISEHNRLYWYRQTLGQGPEFLTYFQNEAQLEKSRLLSDRFSAERPKGSFSTLEIQRTEQGDSAMYLCASSLRTSGYNEQFFGPGTRLTVL.

The rearrangement links TRBV9 to TRBJ1-1, with D unclear. There are 12 residues in the CDR3. The ends were cut back, 7 bases at V and 4 bases at J, with 11 bases in the middle. Germline V gives CDR1 SGDLS, CDR2 YYNGEE. CDR3 protein: CASSVTRTEAFF. The DNA of the CDR3 is TGTGCCAGCTCAGTTACCCGCACTGAAGCTTTCTTT.

This sequence joins TRBV30 and TRBJ2-7, with no clear D. The CDR3 has 10 amino acids. CDR1 is GTSNPN, CDR2 SVGIG, per germline (reference sequence). Deletions cut 0 bases from V and 10 bases from J, with 7 bases between. This chain's CDR3 is CAWSVGIQYF. DNA for the CDR3: TGTGCCTGGAGTGTAGGGATTCAGTACTTC.

The chain uses TRBV19 and TRBJ1-2, with 7 bases that match TRBD1. In germline, CDR1 is LNHDA, CDR2 SQIVND (reference sequence). V was pared by 8 bases and J by 3 bases, with 9 bases of the junction left unmatched. The CDR3 contains 14 residues. The CDR3: CASAGTAGDYGYTF. The CDR3 nucleotides read TGTGCCAGTGCGGGGACAGCGGGGGACTATGGCTACACCTTC.

The J gene is TRBJ2-7, the V gene TRBV14, with 10 bases fitting TRBD1. Germline trimming cut 2 bases from V and 7 bases from J; bases unmatched to any gene: 17. The CDR3 totals 18 residues. Germline CDR1 is SGHDN and CDR2 is FVKESK. CDR3 coding DNA: TGTGCCAGCAGCCAAAAGGACAGGGGGGTTCAGCGGGAGCGGGAGCAGTACTTC. Translated, it gives CASSQKDRGVQREREQYF.

This chain links TRBV4-2 with TRBJ1-6; the match to TRBD1 covers 7 bases. Looked up from germline, CDR1 is LGHNA and CDR2 is YNFKEQ. With 4 bases clipped from V and 8 bases from J, the junction kept 14 bases outside the gene matches. The CDR3 covers 17 residues. The CDR3 loop reads CASSPITKTGRDSPLHF. DNA for the CDR3: TGTGCCAGCAGCCCCATCACGAAGACAGGGCGGGATTCACCCCTCCACTTT.

This CDR3 is CASSTSQEQFF. The CDR3 coding sequence is TGTGCCAGCAGCACCTCCCAGGAGCAGTTCTTC. V and J are TRBV7-9 and TRBJ2-1, with D unresolved. CDR1 SEHNR and CDR2 FQNEAQ come from the germline V gene (reference sequence). This CDR3 spans 11 amino acids. V was trimmed by 5 bases and J by 10 bases, leaving 9 bases between them.

The chain links TRBV5-4 to TRBJ2-7, with a weak D call TRBD2 (5 bases). This CDR3 has 14 residues. Germline CDR1 SGHNT, CDR2 YYREEE (reference sequence). V shed 1 base and J shed 6 bases, with 14 bases lying between them. CDR3 nucleotides: TGTGCCAGCAGCTTGAATTACCGACGGGGCGAGCAGTACTTC. This sequence encodes CASSLNYRRGEQYF.